The entry below gives a single TCR beta chain sequence along with its context. This specimen belongs to a study of blood T cell repertoires in COVID-19. The repertoire was sequenced with immunoSEQ multiplex PCR; TCRdb's copy has only in-frame clones and lacks some. The sample consists of about 160,000 clones, over 80% of them appearing once. Germline V CDR1 and CDR2: LNHDA, SQIVND (reference sequence). There are 13 residues in the CDR3. V trimming: 4 bases; J trimming: 6 bases; junction bases outside the gene matches: 4. The TCR comes from a woman aged 50 to 60 with acute or convalescent COVID-19. Material: peripheral blood. The chain recombines TRBV19 with TRBJ2-7; 9 bases map to TRBD2. The CDR3 is CASSSGRAAEQYF. As DNA, the CDR3 is TGTGCCAGTAGTAGCGGGAGGGCCGCCGAGCAGTACTTC.